This T cell receptor (beta chain) was recovered during a study of blood T cell repertoires in COVID-19. At the level of the study: PBMCs, B-cell-depleted T cells, or T cells were the source of the cDNA or gDNA that made up the material.

CDR3 length equals 16 residues. Looked up from germline, CDR1 is MRHNA and CDR2 is SNTAGT. The V and J ends lost 5 bases and 5 bases respectively, with 19 bases between them. In the authors' workflow: From reference gene primer amplification, estimates of nucleated cell counts were derived. TCRdb's copy holds only in-frame clones and misses some; the assay was immunoSEQ multiplex PCR. D and trimming were read from the DNA, whereas the V and J calls and clone size are those reported in that table. In the table there are fewer than 150,000 clones, approximately 80% of which are singletons. The sequenced material came from peripheral blood. The origin of this receptor is a man at least 80 years old with acute or convalescent COVID-19. The gene calls are TRBV6-4 and TRBJ2-1, with a weak D call TRBD2 (6 bases). CDR3 residues: CASSSEWRDADNEQFF. The CDR3 coding sequence is TGTGCCAGCAGTTCAGAGTGGCGGGATGCAGACAATGAGCAGTTCTTC.